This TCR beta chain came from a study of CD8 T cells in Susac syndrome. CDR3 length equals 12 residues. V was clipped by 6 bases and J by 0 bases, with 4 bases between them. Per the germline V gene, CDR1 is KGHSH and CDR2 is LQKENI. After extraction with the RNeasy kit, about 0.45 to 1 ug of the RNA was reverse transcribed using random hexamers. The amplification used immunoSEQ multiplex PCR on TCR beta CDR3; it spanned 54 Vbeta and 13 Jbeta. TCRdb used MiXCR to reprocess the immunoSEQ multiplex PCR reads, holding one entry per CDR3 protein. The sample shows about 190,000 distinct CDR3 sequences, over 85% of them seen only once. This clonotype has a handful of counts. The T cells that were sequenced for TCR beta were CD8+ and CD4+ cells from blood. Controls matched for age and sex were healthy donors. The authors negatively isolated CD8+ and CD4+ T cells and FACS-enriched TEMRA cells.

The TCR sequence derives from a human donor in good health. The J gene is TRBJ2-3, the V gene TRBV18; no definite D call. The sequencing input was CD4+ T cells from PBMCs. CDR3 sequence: CASSYSTDTQYF. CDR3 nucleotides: TGTGCCAGCTCGTACAGCACAGATACGCAGTATTTT.